Listed below are T cell receptor beta chains from one sample, sequenced in a study of cytomegalovirus exposure and HLA in healthy donors. Sequencing was performed with immunoSEQ multiplex PCR; in TCRdb, only in-frame clones are kept and a portion is missing. The sample has over 150,000 clones; 68% are singletons. What was sequenced was PBMCs. The source of these receptors is a man between 50 and 59 years old in good health and CMV-seronegative. Each CDR3 is given without its conserved first and last residue.

V: TRBV7-6
J: TRBJ1-1
CDR3: ASSLDFFPGQGNEAF

V: TRBV28
J: TRBJ2-5
CDR3: ANSRGGQETQY

V: TRBV5-6
J: TRBJ1-3
CDR3: ASSLRQGRNTIY

V: TRBV6-6
J: TRBJ1-1
CDR3: ASSSNMNTEAF

V: TRBV19
J: TRBJ1-5
CDR3: ASRTTGGRIQPQH

V: TRBV27
J: TRBJ1-5
CDR3: ASSLSWQGNQPQH

V: TRBV19
J: TRBJ2-5
CDR3: ASGGGPQETQY

V: TRBV7-2
J: TRBJ2-7
CDR3: ASSSHPRTLSYEQY

V: TRBV11-2
J: TRBJ2-2
CDR3: ASSLALGQGTGELF

V: TRBV6-5
J: TRBJ1-2
CDR3: ASTQGGGDNYGYT

V: TRBV12-5
J: TRBJ2-1
CDR3: ASGRSINEQF

V: TRBV28
J: TRBJ1-4
CDR3: ASSLNPGVANEKLF

V: TRBV6-1
J: TRBJ1-5
CDR3: ASTPGRDNQPQH

V: TRBV7-9
J: TRBJ1-4
CDR3: ASSSPGGNEKLF

V: TRBV9
J: TRBJ2-7
CDR3: ASSVDPTSSYEQY

V: TRBV20-1
J: TRBJ1-2
CDR3: SAPGGRGYT

V: TRBV6-4
J: TRBJ2-1
CDR3: ASPGQGADEQF

V: TRBV7-9
J: TRBJ2-5
CDR3: ASSSLPGLAAETQY

V: TRBV5-1
J: TRBJ2-5
CDR3: ASNSGGAEETQY

V: TRBV6-1
J: TRBJ1-2
CDR3: ASSESYRERYGYT

V: TRBV5-1
J: TRBJ2-3
CDR3: ASRPAVAGITQY

V: TRBV4-3
J: TRBJ1-1
CDR3: ASSQDYLGGSGTMNTEAF

V: TRBV18
J: TRBJ1-5
CDR3: ASSPNRDTSNQPQH

V: TRBV5-1
J: TRBJ1-3
CDR3: ASSNAGTGGGDTIY